These 20 T cell receptor beta chains were sequenced from one sample in a study of HIV-infected patients and healthy controls. About 500 ng RNA was reverse transcribed with alpha and beta constant-region primers. Alpha and beta chain libraries were made separately by chain-specific third strand synthesis with multiplexing indices. TCRdb analysed the 5' RACE reads with MiXCR anew, one entry per CDR3 protein. The table records some 9,800 distinct CDR3 sequences, roughly 8% of them present only once. The repertoire came from unfractionated whole blood and reflected all unsorted peripheral T cells. The sample taken for sequencing was blood. These receptors originate from an adult in good health.

This clonotype is medium-sized within its sample. One end of the junction is discordant with germline, which a read error may explain. This chain links TRBV6-1 with TRBJ1-2; D may be TRBD1 (6 bases). The germline V gene has CDR1 MNHNS and CDR2 SASEGT. The CDR3 length is 13 residues. The CDR3 region has the DNA TGTGCCAGCAGTAATACAGGGAACTCTGGCTACACCTTC. Translated, it gives CASSNTGNSGYTF.

By share, this clonotype ranks as medium-sized. The chain joins TRBV3-1 to TRBJ1-5; TRBD1 matches at 8 bases. CDR3 length: 15 residues. With V trimmed by 1 base and J by 4 bases, 3 bases remained unmatched. Germline-derived CDR1 and CDR2 are LGHDT and YNNKEL (reference sequence). The CDR3 here is CASSQARTGNQPQHF. CDR3 DNA sequence: TGTGCCAGCAGCCAAGCCAGGACAGGGAATCAGCCCCAGCATTTT. The variable domain in full, completed from reference TRBV3-1 and TRBJ1-5, reads DTAVSQTPKYLVTQMGNDKSIKCEQNLGHDTMYWYKQDSKKFLKIMFSYNNKELIINETVPNRFSPKSPDKAHLNLHINSLELGDSAVYFCASSQARTGNQPQHFGDGTRLSIL.

By share, this clonotype ranks as medium-sized. This chain connects TRBV2 to TRBJ1-2, with D possibly matching TRBD1 (5 bases). V was shortened by 1 base and J by 4 bases, with 10 bases between the two germline ends. The CDR3 length is 14 residues. In germline, CDR1 is SNHLY, CDR2 FYNNEI. CDR3 coding DNA: TGTGCCAGCAGTGAAGTTGAAGGGGTCTATGGCTACACCTTC. It codes for CASSEVEGVYGYTF.

This clonotype came up a few times. The V gene is TRBV20-1, the J gene TRBJ1-4, with no clear D. This CDR3 is 14 amino acids long. The germline CDR1 and CDR2 sequences are DFQATT and SNEGSKA (reference sequence). V was clipped by 0 bases and J by 0 bases, with 5 bases between them. CDR3 in amino acids: CSAREGATNEKLFF. CDR3 bases: TGCAGTGCTAGAGAGGGTGCAACTAATGAAAAACTGTTTTTT.

In its sample, this clonotype is medium-sized. The chain has TRBV12-3 or TRBV12-4 and TRBJ1-1; the match to TRBD1 covers 8 bases. This CDR3 is built from 14 residues. Trimming removed 5 bases from V and 4 bases from J; junction bases left unmatched: 6. DNA of the CDR3: TGTGCCAGCAGTGCAGGGGGCGGTGGCACTGAAGCTTTCTTT. As protein: CASSAGGGGTEAFF.

Ten or more counts support this clonotype. The rearrangement uses TRBV2 and TRBJ2-5; D unresolved. The CDR3 spans 14 residues. The ends were cut back, 1 base at V and 7 bases at J, with 13 bases in the middle. Germline CDR1 and CDR2: SNHLY and FYNNEI. The CDR3: CASSEGVQVATQYF. For the CDR3, the DNA is TGTGCCAGCAGTGAAGGGGTGCAAGTCGCGACCCAGTACTTC. The full variable domain, in which reference TRBV2 and TRBJ2-5 provide the parts outside the CDR3, is EPEVTQTPSHQVTQMGQEVILRCVPISNHLYFYWYRQILGQKVEFLVSFYNNEISEKSEIFDDQFSVERPDGSNFTLKIRSTKLEDSAMYFCASSEGVQVATQYFGPGTRLLVL.

In this sample, this clonotype is medium-sized. This sequence joins TRBV4-1 and TRBJ2-1; 7 positions agree with TRBD1. The CDR3 consists of 17 residues. Germline trimming cut 2 bases from V and 9 bases from J; bases unmatched to any gene: 16. CDR1 is MGHRA, CDR2 YSYEKL, per germline. CDR3 nucleotide sequence: TGCGCCAGCAGCCAATTCCCCGCCGGGACAGCAGAAGGTGAGCAGTTCTTC. Translation gives CASSQFPAGTAEGEQFF.

In this sample, this clonotype turned up a few times. The J gene is TRBJ2-4, the V gene TRBV3-1; TRBD1 aligns across 7 bases. Germline loops: CDR1 LGHDT, CDR2 YNNKEL (reference sequence). Trimming at V came to 4 bases and at J to 0 bases, leaving 3 bases not matched to a gene. The CDR3 runs 15 residues. CDR3 protein: CASSPGGLAKNIQYF. In nucleotides, the CDR3 is TGTGCCAGCAGCCCAGGGGGTTTAGCCAAAAACATTCAGTACTTC.

This clonotype qualifies as medium-sized. The genes are TRBV11-1 and TRBJ2-3, with D maybe TRBD1 (5 bases). This CDR3 comprises 15 residues. The V and J ends lost 4 bases and 0 bases respectively, with 11 bases between them. The germline CDR1 and CDR2 sequences are SGHAT and FQDESV (reference sequence). The CDR3 protein is CASSSQGLSTDTQYF. As DNA, the CDR3 is TGTGCCAGCAGCTCGCAGGGCTTAAGCACAGATACGCAGTATTTT.

This clonotype is termed medium-sized. The rearrangement joins TRBV7-8 to TRBJ1-1; TRBD1 aligns across 7 bases. V lost 5 bases to trimming and J lost 1 base; unmatched junction nucleotides: 4. Germline CDR1 and CDR2: SGHVS and FQNEAQ. This CDR3 is 14 amino acids long. In DNA form, the CDR3 reads TGTGCCAGCAGCGTCGGGACAGCGAACACTGAAGCTTTCTTT. Amino acids: CASSVGTANTEAFF.

The table lists this clonotype with many counts. The gene calls are TRBV7-6 and TRBJ2-1; TRBD2 matches 12 bases. After removal of 5 bases from V and 7 bases from J, the junction contained 6 bases not matched to a gene. Per germline, CDR1 SGHVS and CDR2 FNYEAQ. The CDR3 is 15 residues long. The CDR3 protein is CASSPGLAGSNEQFF. CDR3 bases: TGTGCCAGCAGCCCGGGACTAGCGGGTTCAAATGAGCAGTTCTTC.

By share, this clonotype counts as medium-sized. V usage is TRBV7-9 and J usage is TRBJ1-2; the match to TRBD1 covers 11 bases. Germline V gene data show CDR1 as SEHNR and CDR2 as FQNEAQ (reference sequence). This CDR3 has 16 residues. V shed 5 bases and J 5 bases; nucleotides not matched to a gene: 10. This CDR3 reads CASSEGTGGSGYGYTF. CDR3 sequence (DNA): TGTGCCAGCAGCGAAGGGACAGGGGGATCGGGTTATGGCTACACCTTC. The complete variable domain, with remaining parts taken from reference TRBV7-9 and TRBJ1-2, reads DTGVSQNPRHKITKRGQNVTFRCDPISEHNRLYWYRQTLGQGPEFLTYFQNEAQLEKSRLLSDRFSAERPKGSFSTLEIQRTEQGDSAMYLCASSEGTGGSGYGYTFGSGTRLTVV.

This clonotype appeared many times. The rearrangement joins TRBV28 to TRBJ1-5; the match to TRBD1 covers 7 bases. The CDR3 consists of 15 residues. The trim removed 2 bases at V and 8 bases at J, leaving 9 bases unmatched. Germline CDR1 reads MDHEN; CDR2 reads SYDVKM. Here the CDR3 DNA reads TGTGCCAGCAGTTTAAGGCGGGACAGAAGGGAGCCCCAGCATTTT. It is translated as CASSLRRDRREPQHF.

This clonotype came up many times. This rearrangement joins TRBV9 to TRBJ1-6; perhaps TRBD1 as D (6 bases). CDR3 length equals 16 residues. V dropped 3 bases and J dropped 0 bases, with 10 bases sitting between them. Per germline, CDR1 SGDLS and CDR2 YYNGEE. The CDR3 DNA reads as TGTGCCAGCAGCGCCGGACAGAGCTCCTATAATTCACCCCTCCACTTT. This gives the protein CASSAGQSSYNSPLHF.

This clonotype is medium-sized in the sample. This sequence joins TRBV20-1 and TRBJ2-7; tentatively, D is TRBD1 (6 bases). Deletions cut 5 bases from V and 0 bases from J, with 14 bases between. This CDR3 region has 14 residues. The V gene's germline CDR1 is DFQATT and CDR2 SNEGSKA (reference sequence). CDR3 coding DNA: TGCAGTGCTCCCACAGGGACATCCTCCTACGAGCAGTACTTC. Protein sequence: CSAPTGTSSYEQYF.

This clonotype was seen many times. This chain uses TRBV18 with TRBJ2-1, with 7 bases lining up with TRBD2. There are 15 residues in the CDR3. Germline lookup yields CDR1 KGHSH and CDR2 LQKENI. V trimming: 4 bases; J trimming: 7 bases; junction bases outside the gene matches: 10. CDR3 amino acids: CASSRAGNIDNEQFF. Written as DNA, the CDR3 is TGTGCCAGCTCACGAGCGGGGAACATTGATAATGAGCAGTTCTTC.

The rearrangement joins TRBV15 to TRBJ1-3, with a possible D match to TRBD1 (5 bases). Germline CDR1 and CDR2: LNHNV and YYDKDF (reference sequence). Trimming removed 0 bases from V and 2 bases from J, with 14 bases in between. This CDR3 is 17 amino acids long. The CDR3 reads CATSRDRAGRTGNTIYF. DNA of the CDR3: TGTGCCACCAGCAGAGATCGAGCAGGGAGGACTGGAAACACCATATATTTT.

This clonotype was recorded at least ten times. The rearrangement joins TRBV5-6 to TRBJ1-5, with D tentatively TRBD1 (5 bases). Deletions cut 4 bases from V and 7 bases from J, with 9 bases between. CDR1 is SGHDT, CDR2 YYEEEE, per germline. This CDR3 is built from 12 residues. For the CDR3, the DNA is TGTGCCAGCAGCCCGGGGGGACAGCCCCAGCATTTT. Its protein is CASSPGGQPQHF.

This clonotype is termed medium-sized (0.01 to 0.1%). V is TRBV29-1 and J is TRBJ1-1; 7 bases are shared with TRBD1. This CDR3 is 12 amino acids long. Germline-derived CDR1 and CDR2 are SQVTM and ANQGSEA. The ends lost 6 bases at V and 7 bases at J; junction bases unmatched: 8. CDR3 DNA sequence: TGCAGCGTCGGAAACAGGGGAGGTGAAGCTTTCTTT. Translated: CSVGNRGGEAFF.

Within the sample, this clonotype is medium-sized. This rearrangement joins TRBV4-2 to TRBJ1-2; 7 nucleotides agree with TRBD1. The ends lost 3 bases at V and 4 bases at J; junction bases unmatched: 8. The CDR3 sequence is 15 residues long. Germline V gives CDR1 LGHNA, CDR2 YNFKEQ. The CDR3 sequence is CASSQDHRGVYGYTF. The CDR3 DNA is TGTGCCAGCAGCCAGGATCACAGGGGCGTCTATGGCTACACCTTC.